Presented here are 14 T cell receptor beta chains from one specimen sequenced in a study of blood T cell repertoires in COVID-19. The table came from immunoSEQ multiplex PCR; TCRdb's copy has only in-frame clones and leaves some out. This sample has 130,000 to 150,000 clones, with 87% found just once. Sequences were obtained from PBMCs or T cells enriched from blood (not recorded which). The source of these receptors is a woman in her thirties or forties who had been exposed to COVID-19.

The chain has TRBV27 and TRBJ2-7; TRBD2 aligns across 12 bases. Germline CDR1 reads MNHEY; CDR2 reads SMNVEV (reference sequence). CDR3 length: 15 residues. Trimming cost V 6 bases and J 7 bases; bases outside gene matches: 10. The CDR3 sequence: CASRGLAGGPWEQYF. CDR3 bases: TGTGCCAGCAGGGGGCTAGCGGGAGGGCCGTGGGAGCAGTACTTC.

The rearrangement uses TRBV5-1 and TRBJ1-3, with TRBD1 as a possible D gene (5 bases). Germline V gene data show CDR1 as SGHRS and CDR2 as YFSETQ. V lost 4 bases to trimming and J lost 0 bases, with 17 bases between them. CDR3 length: 17 residues. DNA of the CDR3: TGCGCCAGCAGCCCGCCGGCAGACGGGGGCTCTGGAAACACCATATATTTT. It yields the protein CASSPPADGGSGNTIYF.

This chain uses TRBV9 with TRBJ1-6, with D perhaps TRBD1 (6 bases). This CDR3 region has 13 residues. Trimming took off 4 bases at V and 10 bases at J, with 12 bases between the two ends. Germline V lookup: CDR1 SGDLS, CDR2 YYNGEE. As DNA, the CDR3 is TGTGCCAGCAGCTCCAACAGGGACTCACCCCTCCACTTT. Protein product: CASSSNRDSPLHF.

The chain links TRBV4-1 to TRBJ2-2, with 8 nucleotides matching TRBD1. In germline, CDR1 is MGHRA, CDR2 YSYEKL. CDR3 length: 17 amino acids. The trim removed 0 bases at V and 2 bases at J, leaving 5 bases unmatched. The CDR3 loop reads CASSQDWQGANTGELFF. In DNA form, the CDR3 reads TGCGCCAGCAGCCAAGATTGGCAGGGGGCCAACACCGGGGAGCTGTTTTTT.

This clone showed up just once. The V and J genes are TRBV4-3 and TRBJ2-7, with 7 nucleotides matching TRBD1. The CDR3 is 15 residues long. Trimming took 0 bases from V and 0 from J; bases not matched to a gene: 2. Looked up from germline, CDR1 is LGHNA and CDR2 is YSLEER. The DNA of the CDR3 is TGCGCCAGCAGCCAAGACAGGGGGAGCTCCTACGAGCAGTACTTC. This gives the protein CASSQDRGSSYEQYF.

This clone was seen a handful of times. This sequence joins TRBV13 and TRBJ2-7, with D uncertain. Germline loops: CDR1 PRHDT, CDR2 FYEKMQ (reference sequence). V shed 5 bases and J shed 6 bases, with 14 bases lying between them. This CDR3 contains 13 residues. The CDR3 loop reads CASSPRQSSEQYF. CDR3 nucleotides: TGTGCCAGCAGCCCCCGACAATCGTCCGAGCAGTACTTC.

This clone has just one count. The chain carries TRBV12-5 and TRBJ1-4; TRBD1 aligns across 8 bases. The germline CDR1 and CDR2 sequences are LGHNT and FRNRAP. J lost 4 bases, V lost 6 bases, and 7 bases had no gene match. This CDR3 is 15 amino acids long. In DNA form, the CDR3 reads TGTGCTAGTGGGAGAGGACAGGGAAATAATGAAAAACTGTTTTTT. Translating gives CASGRGQGNNEKLFF.

The chain employs TRBV27 and TRBJ2-7, with 7 positions matching TRBD2. Germline-derived CDR1 and CDR2 are MNHEY and SMNVEV (reference sequence). The ends lost 6 bases at V and 4 bases at J; junction bases unmatched: 9. The CDR3 contains 14 residues. This chain's CDR3 is CASRYSGTTYEQYF. CDR3 in DNA: TGTGCCAGCAGGTATTCCGGGACTACTTACGAGCAGTACTTC.

This chain uses TRBV12-3 or TRBV12-4 with TRBJ1-6; maybe TRBD1 (5 bases). Trimming took 1 base from V and 14 from J, leaving 12 bases between them. The CDR3 extends over 13 amino acids. The CDR3: CASSLGQDKSLHF. The CDR3 DNA is TGTGCCAGCAGTTTAGGGCAGGACAAATCCCTCCACTTT.

The chain employs TRBV3-1 (or the pseudogene TRBV3-2) and TRBJ2-7, with no clear D. In germline, CDR1 is LGHDT, CDR2 YNNKEL (reference sequence). This CDR3 contains 12 residues. With 1 base removed from V and 4 bases from J, the gap between germline ends came to 5 bases. The CDR3 sequence: CASSQARYEQYF. The DNA of the CDR3 is TGTGCCAGCAGCCAAGCCAGATACGAGCAGTACTTC.

This sequence joins TRBV6-4 and TRBJ2-1; 9 bases are shared with TRBD2. The CDR3 consists of 14 residues. With 4 bases clipped from V and 8 bases from J, the junction kept 6 bases outside the gene matches. CDR1 and CDR2 from the germline V gene are MRHNA and SNTAGT. In DNA, the CDR3 is TGTGCCAGCAGTGTCGGCGGGAGGGCCGATGAGCAGTTCTTC. Protein product: CASSVGGRADEQFF.

The chain uses TRBV28 and TRBJ1-2; 9 bases agree with TRBD1. The CDR3 is made up of 15 amino acids. J lost 6 bases, V lost 7 bases, and 12 bases had no gene match. From germline, CDR1 is MDHEN and CDR2 SYDVKM. This CDR3 reads CASTTPGQGFHGYTF. The CDR3 coding sequence is TGTGCCAGCACCACTCCGGGACAGGGCTTCCATGGCTACACCTTC.

The rearrangement joins TRBV7-9 to TRBJ2-7, with 8 bases fitting TRBD2. V shed 0 bases, J shed 0 bases, and the junction held 7 bases outside the gene matches. CDR1 is SEHNR and CDR2 is FQNEAQ in the germline V gene (reference sequence). The CDR3 sequence is 17 residues long. The CDR3 reads CASSLALGRGDSYEQYF. DNA of the CDR3: TGTGCCAGCAGCTTAGCGCTAGGGCGGGGGGACTCCTACGAGCAGTACTTC.

This chain connects TRBV7-9 to TRBJ2-6, with a weak D call TRBD2 (5 bases). The V gene lost 4 bases and the J gene lost 0 bases, with 16 bases spanning the gap. This CDR3 is built from 18 residues. Per the germline V gene, CDR1 is SEHNR and CDR2 is FQNEAQ (reference sequence). Here the CDR3 reads CASSSRYSESSGANVLTF. Written as DNA, the CDR3 is TGTGCCAGCAGCTCCCGTTATAGCGAAAGCTCTGGGGCCAACGTCCTGACTTTC.